This T cell receptor (beta chain) was captured by sequencing in a study of blood T cell repertoires in COVID-19. Study context: Donors in the United States, Italy and Spain gave samples during acute or convalescent COVID-19. Sample material is recorded as cDNA or gDNA derived from T cells, B-cell-depleted T cells, or PBMCs.

Authors' processing steps: Estimates of nucleated cell counts were drawn from the amplification of reference gene primers. Profiling relied on immunoSEQ multiplex PCR, and the TCRdb table lists in-frame clones only, not all of them. V and J calls plus clone size are reproduced from that table; the DNA served to infer D and trimming. Of roughly 320,000 clones in the sample, about 88% were seen once. Trimming stripped 5 bases from V and 6 bases from J, with 16 bases between. The length of the CDR3 is 14 residues. Per germline, CDR1 LNHDA and CDR2 SQIVND (reference sequence). This sequence originates from a man in his 70s with acute or convalescent COVID-19. V usage is TRBV19 and J usage is TRBJ1-1, with D perhaps TRBD1 (6 bases). Sequencing was done on a sample of peripheral blood. CDR3 region: CASSPTQGSAEAFF. Here the CDR3 DNA reads TGTGCCAGTAGTCCAACCCAGGGGTCGGCTGAAGCTTTCTTT.